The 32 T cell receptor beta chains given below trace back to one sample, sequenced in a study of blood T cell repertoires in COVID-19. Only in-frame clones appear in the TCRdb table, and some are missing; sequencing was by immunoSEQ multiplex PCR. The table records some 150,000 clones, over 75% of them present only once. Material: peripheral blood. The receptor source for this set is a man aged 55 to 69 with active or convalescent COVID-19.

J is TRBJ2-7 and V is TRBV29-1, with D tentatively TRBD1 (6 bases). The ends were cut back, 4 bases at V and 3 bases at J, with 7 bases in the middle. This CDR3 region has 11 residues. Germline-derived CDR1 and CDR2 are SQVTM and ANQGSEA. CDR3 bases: TGCAGCGTTGGACAGGTCTACGAGCAGTACTTC. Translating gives CSVGQVYEQYF.

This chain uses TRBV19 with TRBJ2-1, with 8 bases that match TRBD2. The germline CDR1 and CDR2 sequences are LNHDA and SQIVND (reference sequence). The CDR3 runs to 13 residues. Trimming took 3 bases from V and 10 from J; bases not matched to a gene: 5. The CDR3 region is CASSIPAGAEQFF. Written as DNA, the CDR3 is TGTGCCAGTAGTATCCCAGCGGGAGCCGAGCAGTTCTTC.

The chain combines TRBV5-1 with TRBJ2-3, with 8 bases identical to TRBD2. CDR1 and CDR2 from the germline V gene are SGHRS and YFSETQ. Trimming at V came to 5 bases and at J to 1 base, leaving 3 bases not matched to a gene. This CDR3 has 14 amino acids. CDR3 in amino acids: CASSSGDGTDTQYF. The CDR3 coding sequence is TGCGCCAGCAGTAGCGGGGATGGCACAGATACGCAGTATTTT.

CDR3 nucleotides: TGCGCCAGCAGTCCGGGACAGGGGCAAGGGCTCAAGCAGTACTTC. It encodes CASSPGQGQGLKQYF. The chain employs TRBV5-1 and TRBJ2-7; 10 nucleotides align to TRBD1. This CDR3 spans 15 amino acids. V lost 5 bases and J lost 8; bases outside the gene matches: 13. Germline V lookup: CDR1 SGHRS, CDR2 YFSETQ.

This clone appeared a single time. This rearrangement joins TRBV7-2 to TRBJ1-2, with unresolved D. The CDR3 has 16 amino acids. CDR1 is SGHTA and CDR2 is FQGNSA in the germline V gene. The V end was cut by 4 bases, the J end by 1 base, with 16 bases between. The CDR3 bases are TGTGCCAGCAGCTCATTCCAGTGGAGGGATAACTATGGCTACACCTTC. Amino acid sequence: CASSSFQWRDNYGYTF.

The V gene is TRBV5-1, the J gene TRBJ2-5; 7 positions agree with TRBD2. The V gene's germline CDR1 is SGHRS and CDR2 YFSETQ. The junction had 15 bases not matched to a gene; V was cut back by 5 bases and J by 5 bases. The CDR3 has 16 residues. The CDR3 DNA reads TGCGCCAGCAGAGAGTCCGGGACTAACCCCACGGAGACCCAGTACTTC. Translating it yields CASRESGTNPTETQYF.

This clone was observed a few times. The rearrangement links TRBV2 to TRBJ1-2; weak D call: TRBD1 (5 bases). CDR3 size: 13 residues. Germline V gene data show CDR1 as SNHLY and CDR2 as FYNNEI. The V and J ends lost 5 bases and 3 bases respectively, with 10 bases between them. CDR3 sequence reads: CASSPDSYYGYTF. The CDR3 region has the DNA TGTGCCAGCAGTCCCGACAGCTACTATGGCTACACCTTC.

The CDR3 reads CASSSPGGHEQYF. CDR3 coding DNA: TGTGCCAGCAGCTCCCCCGGAGGCCACGAGCAGTACTTC. The rearrangement links TRBV7-2 to TRBJ2-7; a weak D match, TRBD2 (5 bases). Germline loops: CDR1 SGHTA, CDR2 FQGNSA. Trimming stripped 4 bases from V and 5 bases from J, with 12 bases between. The CDR3 has 13 amino acids.

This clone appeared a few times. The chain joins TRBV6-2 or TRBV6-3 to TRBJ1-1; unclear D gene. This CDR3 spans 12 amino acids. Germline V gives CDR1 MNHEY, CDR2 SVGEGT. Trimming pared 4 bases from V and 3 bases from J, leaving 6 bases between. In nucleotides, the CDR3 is TGTGCCAGCAGTTTAGAGTACACTGAAGCTTTCTTT. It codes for CASSLEYTEAFF.

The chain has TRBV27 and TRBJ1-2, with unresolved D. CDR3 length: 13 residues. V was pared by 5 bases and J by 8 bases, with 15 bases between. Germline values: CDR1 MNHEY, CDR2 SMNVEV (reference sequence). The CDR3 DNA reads TGTGCCAGCAGTCGTCGACTCCGAGTGGGCTACACCTTC. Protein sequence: CASSRRLRVGYTF.

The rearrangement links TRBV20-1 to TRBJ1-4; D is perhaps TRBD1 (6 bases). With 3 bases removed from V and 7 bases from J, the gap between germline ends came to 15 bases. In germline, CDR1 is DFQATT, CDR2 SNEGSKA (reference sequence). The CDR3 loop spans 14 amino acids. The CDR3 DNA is TGCAGTGCTAGTAGGGGGGGAGTGGGTGAAAAACTGTTTTTT. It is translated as CSASRGGVGEKLFF.

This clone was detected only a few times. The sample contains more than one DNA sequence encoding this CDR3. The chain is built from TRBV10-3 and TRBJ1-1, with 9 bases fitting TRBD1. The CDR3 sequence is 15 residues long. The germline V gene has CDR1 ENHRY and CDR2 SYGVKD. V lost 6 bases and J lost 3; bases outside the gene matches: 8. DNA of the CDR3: TGTGCCATCAGCACTACAGGGGGCTTGGACACTGAAGCTTTCTTT. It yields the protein CAISTTGGLDTEAFF.

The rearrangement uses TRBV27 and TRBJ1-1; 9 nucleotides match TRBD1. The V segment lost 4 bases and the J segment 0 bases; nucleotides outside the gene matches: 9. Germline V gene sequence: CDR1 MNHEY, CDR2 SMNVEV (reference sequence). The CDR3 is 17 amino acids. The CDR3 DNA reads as TGTGCCAGCAGTTGGCGGACAGGGGCCGAGATGAACACTGAAGCTTTCTTT. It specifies CASSWRTGAEMNTEAFF.

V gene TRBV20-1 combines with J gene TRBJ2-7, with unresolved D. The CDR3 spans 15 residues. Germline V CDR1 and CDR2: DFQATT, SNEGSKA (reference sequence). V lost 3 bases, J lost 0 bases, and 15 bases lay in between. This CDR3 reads CSASSQQATSYEQYF. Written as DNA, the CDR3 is TGCAGTGCTAGTAGTCAGCAGGCTACCTCCTACGAGCAGTACTTC.

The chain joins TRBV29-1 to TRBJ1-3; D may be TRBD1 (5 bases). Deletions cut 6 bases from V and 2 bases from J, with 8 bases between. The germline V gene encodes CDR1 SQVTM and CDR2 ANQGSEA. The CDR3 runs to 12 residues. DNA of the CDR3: TGCAGCGTAGGGGAAGCTGGAAACACCATATATTTT. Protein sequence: CSVGEAGNTIYF.

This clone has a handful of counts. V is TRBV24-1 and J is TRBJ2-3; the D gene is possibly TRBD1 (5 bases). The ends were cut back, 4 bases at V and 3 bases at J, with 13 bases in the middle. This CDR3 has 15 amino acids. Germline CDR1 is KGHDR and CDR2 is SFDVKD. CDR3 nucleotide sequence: TGTGCCACCAGTGACCTCAGGGAAACGACAGATACGCAGTATTTT. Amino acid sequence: CATSDLRETTDTQYF.

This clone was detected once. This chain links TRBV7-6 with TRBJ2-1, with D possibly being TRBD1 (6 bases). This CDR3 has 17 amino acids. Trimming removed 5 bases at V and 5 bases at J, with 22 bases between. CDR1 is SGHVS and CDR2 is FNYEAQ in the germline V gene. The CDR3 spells CASSPNVRGLPNNEQFF. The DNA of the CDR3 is TGTGCCAGCAGCCCCAATGTCAGGGGTTTACCCAACAATGAGCAGTTCTTC.

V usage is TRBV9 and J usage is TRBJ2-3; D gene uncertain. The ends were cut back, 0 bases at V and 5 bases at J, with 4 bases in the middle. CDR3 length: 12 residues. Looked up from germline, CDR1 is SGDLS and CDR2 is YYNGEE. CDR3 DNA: TGTGCCAGCAGCGTAGTCGGAGATACGCAGTATTTT. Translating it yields CASSVVGDTQYF.

CDR3 DNA: TGTGCCAGCACCGCAGGGGGCAATTCACCCCTCCACTTT. The encoded protein is CASTAGGNSPLHF. The V gene is TRBV25-1, the J gene TRBJ1-6, with 8 nucleotides matching TRBD1. The germline gives CDR1 MGHDK, CDR2 SYGVNS. This CDR3 spans 13 amino acids. V lost 7 bases, J lost 7 bases, and 3 bases stayed unmatched. Full variable domain (outside the CDR3, taken from reference TRBV25-1 and TRBJ1-6): EADIYQTPRYLVIGTGKKITLECSQTMGHDKMYWYQQDPGMELHLIHYSYGVNSTEKGDLSSESTVSRIRTEHFPLTLESARPSHTSQYLCASTAGGNSPLHFGNGTRLTVT.

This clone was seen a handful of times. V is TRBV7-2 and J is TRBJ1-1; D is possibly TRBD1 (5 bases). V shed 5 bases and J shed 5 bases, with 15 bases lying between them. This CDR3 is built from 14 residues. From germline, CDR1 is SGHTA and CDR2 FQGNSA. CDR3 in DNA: TGTGCCAGCAGCCTGCTTACAGGTTTTACTGAAGCTTTCTTT. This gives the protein CASSLLTGFTEAFF.

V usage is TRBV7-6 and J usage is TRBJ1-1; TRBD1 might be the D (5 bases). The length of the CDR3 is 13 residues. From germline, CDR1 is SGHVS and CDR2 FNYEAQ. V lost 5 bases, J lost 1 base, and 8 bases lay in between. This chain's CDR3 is CASSPQANTEAFF. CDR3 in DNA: TGTGCCAGCAGCCCACAGGCGAACACTGAAGCTTTCTTT.

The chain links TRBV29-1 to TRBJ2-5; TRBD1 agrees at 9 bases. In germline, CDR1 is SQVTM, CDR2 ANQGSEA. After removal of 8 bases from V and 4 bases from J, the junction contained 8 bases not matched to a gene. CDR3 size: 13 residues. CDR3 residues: CSTGTGQAETQYF. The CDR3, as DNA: TGCAGCACCGGGACAGGGCAGGCAGAGACCCAGTACTTC.

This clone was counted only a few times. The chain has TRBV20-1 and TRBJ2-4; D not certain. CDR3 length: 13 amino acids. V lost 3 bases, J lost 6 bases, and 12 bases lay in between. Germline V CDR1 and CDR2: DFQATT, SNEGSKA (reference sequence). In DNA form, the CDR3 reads TGCAGTGCTAGTGGAGCGTACCTAAACATTCAGTACTTC. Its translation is CSASGAYLNIQYF.

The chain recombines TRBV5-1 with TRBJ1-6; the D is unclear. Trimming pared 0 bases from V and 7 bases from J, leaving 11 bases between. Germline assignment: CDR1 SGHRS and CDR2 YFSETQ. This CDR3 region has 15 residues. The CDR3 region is CASSLENRQNSPLHF. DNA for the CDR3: TGCGCCAGCAGCTTGGAAAACAGACAAAATTCACCCCTCCACTTT.

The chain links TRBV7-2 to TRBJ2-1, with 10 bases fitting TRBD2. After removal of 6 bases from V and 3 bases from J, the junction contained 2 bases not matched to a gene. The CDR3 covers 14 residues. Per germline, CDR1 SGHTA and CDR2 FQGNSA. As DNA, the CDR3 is TGTGCCAGCAGGAGCGGGGGGGACTACAATGAGCAGTTCTTC. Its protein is CASRSGGDYNEQFF.

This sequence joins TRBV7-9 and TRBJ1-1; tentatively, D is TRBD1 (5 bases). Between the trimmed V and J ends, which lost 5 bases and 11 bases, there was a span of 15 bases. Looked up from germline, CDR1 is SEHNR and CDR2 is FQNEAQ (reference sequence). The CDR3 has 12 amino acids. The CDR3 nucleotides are TGTGCCAGCAGCCTCCCGACAGCTCGCGCTTTCTTT. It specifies CASSLPTARAFF.

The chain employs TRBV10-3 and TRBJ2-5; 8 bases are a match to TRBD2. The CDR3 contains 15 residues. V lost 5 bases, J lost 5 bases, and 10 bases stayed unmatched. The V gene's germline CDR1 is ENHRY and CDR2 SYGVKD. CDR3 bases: TGTGCCATCAGTTCTAGCGGAGAGCGGGGGGAGACCCAGTACTTC. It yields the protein CAISSSGERGETQYF.

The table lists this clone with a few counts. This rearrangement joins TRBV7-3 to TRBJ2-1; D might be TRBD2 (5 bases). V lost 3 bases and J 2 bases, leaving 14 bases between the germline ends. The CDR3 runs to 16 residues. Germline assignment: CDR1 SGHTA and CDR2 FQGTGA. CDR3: CASSFATRVPYNEQFF. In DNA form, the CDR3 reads TGTGCCAGCAGCTTCGCCACTAGGGTCCCCTACAATGAGCAGTTCTTC.

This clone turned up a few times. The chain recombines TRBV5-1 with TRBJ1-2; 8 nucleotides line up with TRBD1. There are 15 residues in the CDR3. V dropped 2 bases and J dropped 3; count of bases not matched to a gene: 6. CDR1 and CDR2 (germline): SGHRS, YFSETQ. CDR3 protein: CASSLVPGGDYGYTF. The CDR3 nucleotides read TGCGCCAGCAGCTTAGTACCAGGGGGCGACTATGGCTACACCTTC.

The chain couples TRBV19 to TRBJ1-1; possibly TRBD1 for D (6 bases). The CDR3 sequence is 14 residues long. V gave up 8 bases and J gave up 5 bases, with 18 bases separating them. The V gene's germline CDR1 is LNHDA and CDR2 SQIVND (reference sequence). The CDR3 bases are TGTGCCAGTCTACAGGGAAGGCTGGGGACTGAAGCTTTCTTT. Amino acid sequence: CASLQGRLGTEAFF.

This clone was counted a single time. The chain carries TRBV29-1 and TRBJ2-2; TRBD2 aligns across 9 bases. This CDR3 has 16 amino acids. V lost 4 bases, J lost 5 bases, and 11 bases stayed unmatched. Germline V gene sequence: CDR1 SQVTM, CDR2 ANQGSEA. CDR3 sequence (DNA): TGCAGCGTTGGGGGGTTAGCGGGAGAGGGAACCGGGGAGCTGTTTTTT. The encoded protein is CSVGGLAGEGTGELFF.

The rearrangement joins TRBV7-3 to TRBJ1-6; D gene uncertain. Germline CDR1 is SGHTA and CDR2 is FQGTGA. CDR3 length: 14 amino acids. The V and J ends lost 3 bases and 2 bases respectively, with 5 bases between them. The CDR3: CASSFEPYNSPLHF. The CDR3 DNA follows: TGTGCCAGCAGCTTCGAGCCCTATAATTCACCCCTCCACTTT.